This T cell receptor beta chain was sequenced in a study of T cell clusters in autoimmune cytopenias (dated by TCRdb to the late 2010s). About the full investigation: Among healthy donor controls, the mean age was 56 years, the median age was approximately 62 years, and about 55% of the 43 were female. The median TRB sequencing depth was 50,000 to 60,000 reads per sample, and the median number of distinct TRB clonotypes was approximately 2,000 per sample. TRB and IGH repertoires from peripheral blood were sequenced in autoimmune cytopenia patients at active disease and during treatment follow-up, with healthy, CLL and autoimmune hepatitis controls included alongside. The study was designed to test whether a disease-specific immune repertoire signature usable as a blood-based biomarker is carried by autoimmune cytopenia patients. For primary cytopenia the controls were about two dozen age-matched healthy donors, whereas for secondary cytopenia the controls were 14 age-matched CLL patients. Autoimmune hepatitis repertoires were compared with those of under 25 age- and sex-matched healthy donors.

The CDR3, from cysteine to phenylalanine, totals 18 residues. No DNA sequence is on record. CDR1 and CDR2, per the germline V gene, are SGHNT and YENEEA. On this clonotype: Its antigen remains unidentified.

Each sample's TRB amplification started from 250 ng of peripheral blood genomic DNA, which corresponds to tens of thousands of genome equivalents. Study-wide conclusions, independent of this receptor: TRB repertoire shifts, with less even repertoires in secondary cytopenia and CLL, mostly reflected lymphoma bias rather than autoimmunity. The T cell clusters were defined only in silico, and the functional role of the clusters still needed to be validated experimentally. GLIPH suggested that primary autoimmune cytopenia patients lacked physiological T cell clusters: 50 to 55 clusters were exclusive to healthy donors versus 17 exclusive to patients. Compared with active autoimmune hepatitis patients, healthy donors had almost three times as many exclusive TRB clusters, a finding consistent with an autoimmunity-wide signature. The cluster-lack signature was not seen for secondary cytopenia versus CLL, apparently masked by the dominant lymphoma-associated repertoire.

Multiplex PCR with a touch-down protocol amplified TRB rearrangements, with the TRB-A and TRB-B primer pools combined in a single tube. Illumina adapters and sample indices were added to the amplicons through two consecutive PCR reactions performed with Phusion HS II polymerase. The amplicons were purified from gel with the NucleoSpin Gel and PCR Clean-up kit, after which the amplicons were quantified by Qubit and checked for quality on an Agilent 2100 Bioanalyzer. Sequencing of the libraries was done on an Illumina MiSeq with 600-cycle, single-indexed, paired-end runs. In the original analysis: Alignment and assembly of TRB reads were performed with MiXCR version 2.1.12 and the default MiXCR reference library. A clone was defined by each unique CDR3 nucleotide sequence, and the analysis included only productive sequences with two or more reads. Repertoire diversity was assessed with alpha-parameterized diversity profiles (alpha 0 to 5), including the Shannon (alpha 1) and Simpson (alpha 2) indices, which were computed with an R script. Combinatorial TRB VJ usage was calculated with the tcR package and was compared between cohorts by principal component analysis performed with ade4. GLIPH clustering of TCRbeta CDR3s was carried out on cohort pairs matched by age and read depth, and cluster frequencies were compared by Wilcoxon test. TCRdb reprocessed the reads, and each CDR3 protein sequence is entered once, without DNA. These V and J calls are TCRdb output, not the study's own analysis. The table held for this sample gives 12,000 or so distinct CDR3 sequences. Around 20% of the sample comes from the top ten.

A further study also used this sample, focusing on T cell repertoires in aging, cancer and after chemotherapy. As the second paper documents: Six donor age groups were covered, ranging from 30 or younger up to 70 or older, and each group contained at least three individuals. Control TCR repertoires from healthy donors were recorded across several months to years, and re-sampling revealed clear clonal overlap. Roughly 10 million TCR reads were contained in the full dataset. Significantly lower blood TCR diversity and higher clonality were observed in untreated patients with hematological or solid cancers than in age-matched healthy donors. In healthy donors, the decline in TCR diversity with age was mainly explained by loss of richness, whereas in cancer patients loss of evenness was also found to contribute. An increase in median generation probability over the chemotherapy interval was observed in both cancer cohorts, suggesting that the repertoire was reconstituted through rebound thymic output. The authors noted that the repertoire data do not allow conclusions about immunological memory after chemotherapy. To look at immunoaging and at how T cells reconstitute after chemotherapy, the study profiled TCR beta repertoires in peripheral blood from both healthy donors and cancer patients. The cohort comprised 200 to 250 cancer patients, 90 to 94 with hematological and fewer than 140 with solid cancers, plus 95 healthy donors as a reference group. MiXCR versions 2.12 and 3.0.5 were used to process the TRB sequences. Repertoire metrics included Shannon diversity, evenness, clonality (one minus evenness), and alpha-parameterized diversity profiles from alpha 0 to 5. The IGoR algorithm was used to calculate generation probabilities for clones in the paired samples taken before and after chemotherapy.

This sequence originates from a human donor in good health. The sample taken for sequencing was peripheral blood. The rearranged segments are TRBV11-3 and TRBJ2-5; TCRdb indicates TRBD1, and absent DNA this call remains unverified. The CDR3 region: CASSLDRAWTGFRETQYF.